Below are 19 T cell receptor beta chains sequenced from a single sample in a study of cytomegalovirus exposure and HLA in healthy donors. The study ran its PCR with 60 Vbeta and 13 Jbeta primers. Repertoires were generated with immunoSEQ multiplex PCR, while TCRdb's copy carries only in-frame clones and drops some. This sample carries 210,000 or so clones, about 89% of them seen once, and the ten largest clones take approximately 1%. The sequenced sample was PBMCs. The receptors here all came from a woman in her late teens or twenties in good health and CMV-seronegative.

The chain links TRBV11-3 to TRBJ1-1; possible D gene TRBD1, 6 bases. The CDR3 spans 15 residues. In germline, CDR1 is SGHNT, CDR2 YENEEA. With 2 bases removed from V and 0 bases from J, the gap between germline ends came to 10 bases. This chain's CDR3 is CASSLQGFMNTEAFF. CDR3 coding DNA: TGTGCCAGCAGCTTACAGGGGTTTATGAACACTGAAGCTTTCTTT.

This clone was recorded only once. The V and J genes are TRBV5-6 and TRBJ2-7; TRBD1 is a possible D gene (6 bases). The CDR3 is made up of 14 amino acids. V was shortened by 2 bases and J by 2 bases, with 11 bases between the two germline ends. Germline V gene sequence: CDR1 SGHDT, CDR2 YYEEEE. The CDR3 reads CASSLTGPAYEQYF. DNA of the CDR3: TGTGCCAGCAGCTTAACAGGGCCGGCCTACGAGCAGTACTTC.

V gene TRBV6-1 combines with J gene TRBJ2-7; a possible D gene is TRBD1 (6 bases). Germline V gene sequence: CDR1 MNHNS, CDR2 SASEGT. This CDR3 has 14 residues. V was trimmed by 7 bases and J by 4 bases, leaving 17 bases between them. The CDR3 DNA sequence: TGTGCCAGCAAAAGGGGGACAATCTCATACGAGCAGTACTTC. Protein sequence: CASKRGTISYEQYF.

The rearrangement links TRBV12-5 to TRBJ1-2; 7 nucleotides agree with TRBD1. V trimming: 2 bases; J trimming: 4 bases; junction bases outside the gene matches: 10. CDR3 size: 16 residues. In germline, CDR1 is LGHNT, CDR2 FRNRAP. CDR3 bases: TGTGCTAGTGGTTTGACACAAAACAGGGGCCCCTATGGCTACACCTTC. Amino acids: CASGLTQNRGPYGYTF.

The J gene is TRBJ2-3, the V gene TRBV5-1; 15 bases align to TRBD2. The CDR3 is made up of 17 amino acids. Germline CDR1 and CDR2: SGHRS and YFSETQ. V lost 4 bases, J lost 4 bases, and 7 bases stayed unmatched. This CDR3 is CASSVTRTSGRADTQYF. In nucleotides, the CDR3 is TGCGCCAGCAGCGTTACCCGGACTAGCGGGAGGGCAGATACGCAGTATTTT.

The chain carries TRBV7-2 and TRBJ1-2; tentative D call: TRBD1 (5 bases). The CDR3 extends over 14 amino acids. V lost 3 bases and J lost 6, with 14 bases in between. Germline values: CDR1 SGHTA, CDR2 FQGNSA. The CDR3 is CASSLMGLPDGYTF. CDR3 coding DNA: TGTGCCAGCAGCTTGATGGGACTGCCGGATGGCTACACCTTC.

V usage is TRBV11-3 and J usage is TRBJ2-3, with D possibly matching TRBD1 (6 bases). V gave up 1 base and J gave up 2 bases, with 13 bases separating them. Looked up from germline, CDR1 is SGHNT and CDR2 is YENEEA. CDR3 length: 16 amino acids. CDR3 amino acids: CASSLGGQRITDTQYF. The CDR3 DNA is TGTGCCAGCAGCTTAGGCGGACAGAGAATCACAGATACGCAGTATTTT.

This chain uses TRBV18 with TRBJ2-6; 10 nucleotides line up with TRBD1. From germline, CDR1 is KGHSH and CDR2 LQKENI. The CDR3 length is 17 residues. Trimming at V came to 3 bases and at J to 2 bases, leaving 4 bases not matched to a gene. The CDR3, as DNA: TGTGCCAGCTCACCCGGGACAGGGGTTGCTGGGGCCAACGTCCTGACTTTC. This encodes CASSPGTGVAGANVLTF.

V and J are TRBV7-9 and TRBJ2-7, with 7 bases fitting TRBD1. The CDR3 length is 15 residues. V dropped 3 bases and J dropped 0; count of bases not matched to a gene: 5. In germline, CDR1 is SEHNR, CDR2 FQNEAQ (reference sequence). The CDR3 reads CASSFEGALSYEQYF. Here the CDR3 DNA reads TGTGCCAGCAGCTTCGAGGGGGCACTCTCCTACGAGCAGTACTTC.

The chain carries TRBV19 and TRBJ1-2; weak D call: TRBD1 (6 bases). The V gene lost 10 bases and the J gene lost 1 base, with 16 bases spanning the gap. Germline CDR1 and CDR2: LNHDA and SQIVND (reference sequence). The CDR3 consists of 14 residues. CDR3 protein: CATNPGGYNYGYTF. The CDR3 coding sequence is TGTGCCACAAACCCGGGGGGCTATAACTATGGCTACACCTTC.

The genes are TRBV5-1 and TRBJ1-6; D remains ambiguous. V lost 0 bases to trimming and J lost 6 bases, with 10 bases between them. Germline CDR1 SGHRS, CDR2 YFSETQ. The CDR3 runs to 15 residues. The CDR3 protein is CASSLETIPNSPLHF. DNA of the CDR3: TGCGCCAGCAGCTTGGAGACAATCCCTAATTCACCCCTCCACTTT.

The genes are TRBV11-2 and TRBJ1-1, with 8 bases matching TRBD1. This CDR3 has 15 amino acids. Trimming at V came to 5 bases and at J to 4 bases, leaving 9 bases not matched to a gene. The V gene's germline CDR1 is SGHAT and CDR2 FQNNGV. Written as DNA, the CDR3 is TGTGCCAGCAGCACGCTCAGGGGGCGAGGCACTGAAGCTTTCTTT. Translation gives CASSTLRGRGTEAFF.

The genes are TRBV2 and TRBJ1-2, with a possible D match to TRBD1 (5 bases). The CDR3 runs to 16 residues. V lost 0 bases to trimming and J lost 7 bases, with 18 bases between them. The germline V gene encodes CDR1 SNHLY and CDR2 FYNNEI. The CDR3 reads CASSEALQGGSSGYTF. CDR3 nucleotides: TGTGCCAGCAGTGAAGCGCTTCAGGGTGGCTCTAGTGGCTACACCTTC.

The genes are TRBV6-5 and TRBJ2-5, with D perhaps TRBD2 (6 bases). The V end was cut by 6 bases, the J end by 9 bases, with 20 bases between. CDR3 length: 14 amino acids. Germline assignment: CDR1 MNHEY and CDR2 SVGAGI. CDR3 in amino acids: CASSQGLAGEAQYF. DNA for the CDR3: TGTGCCAGCAGCCAGGGACTGGCCGGCGAGGCCCAGTACTTC.

The genes are TRBV4-3 and TRBJ2-3, with D possibly being TRBD2 (5 bases). CDR1 is LGHNA and CDR2 is YSLEER in the germline V gene. The CDR3 sequence is 17 residues long. V lost 0 bases and J 1 base, leaving 14 bases between the germline ends. The CDR3 coding sequence is TGCGCCAGCAGCCAAGAAACCCTAGCTGCGGGCACAGATACGCAGTATTTT. Amino acid sequence: CASSQETLAAGTDTQYF.

This clone was detected only a few times. The CDR3 loop is CSTTHLAGGLDTQYF. DNA for the CDR3: TGCAGCACCACCCATCTAGCGGGAGGGCTAGATACGCAGTATTTT. This chain links TRBV29-1 with TRBJ2-3, with 12 bases that match TRBD2. Germline CDR1 SQVTM, CDR2 ANQGSEA. This CDR3 has 15 residues. After removal of 8 bases from V and 5 bases from J, the junction contained 11 bases not matched to a gene.

The V call is TRBV9, the J call TRBJ2-7, with a weak D call TRBD1 (5 bases). The CDR3 spans 15 residues. Germline CDR1 and CDR2: SGDLS and YYNGEE. V shed 3 bases and J shed 3 bases, with 16 bases lying between them. CDR3 in DNA: TGTGCCAGCAGCGCTAGAAAGGGGATCAGCTACGAGCAGTACTTC. Protein: CASSARKGISYEQYF.

This chain links TRBV4-3 with TRBJ2-7, with 8 bases fitting TRBD2. Germline loops: CDR1 LGHNA, CDR2 YSLEER. Trimming cost V 1 base and J 4 bases; bases outside gene matches: 6. The CDR3 has 15 residues. The CDR3 loop reads CASSQGVTSVYEQYF. CDR3 sequence (DNA): TGCGCCAGCAGCCAAGGGGTGACTAGCGTATACGAGCAGTACTTC.

The J gene is TRBJ2-6, the V gene TRBV7-3; D possibly corresponds to TRBD1 (5 bases). The length of the CDR3 is 15 residues. Germline values: CDR1 SGHTA, CDR2 FQGTGA. V lost 3 bases and J 0 bases, leaving 6 bases between the germline ends. Here the CDR3 DNA reads TGTGCCAGCAGCTTCACAGGCTCTGGGGCCAACGTCCTGACTTTC. It specifies CASSFTGSGANVLTF. Full variable domain (remainder filled in from reference TRBV7-3 and TRBJ2-6): GAGVSQTPSNKVTEKGKYVELRCDPISGHTALYWYRQSLGQGPEFLIYFQGTGAADDSGLPNDRFFAVRPEGSVSTLKIQRTERGDSAVYLCASSFTGSGANVLTFGAGSRLTVL.